This T cell receptor (beta chain) comes out of a study of blood T cell repertoires in COVID-19. On the study more broadly: The United States, Italy and Spain provided the acute and convalescent COVID-19 samples. The analysed material was cDNA or gDNA that came from T cells, B-cell-depleted T cells, or PBMCs.

Assay: immunoSEQ multiplex PCR; the TCRdb copy retains only in-frame clones and omits some. The sample contains about 68,000 clones, 86% of which appear only once. V was shortened by 3 bases and J by 2 bases, with 12 bases between the two germline ends. Germline V lookup: CDR1 SGDLS, CDR2 YYNGEE. CDR3 size: 14 residues. This clonotype was obtained from a man younger than 40 with acute or convalescent COVID-19. The sequenced sample was peripheral blood. This chain links TRBV9 with TRBJ2-7; D is perhaps TRBD1 (6 bases). The CDR3 spells CASSAGQPPYEQYF. The CDR3 DNA follows: TGTGCCAGCAGCGCGGGACAACCCCCCTACGAGCAGTACTTC.